The source of this TCR beta chain is a study of blood T cell repertoires in COVID-19 (dated by TCRdb to between 2020 and 2021). Concerning the study at large: Samples from collaborators originated in the United States, Italy and Spain and spanned both the acute and convalescent phases of COVID-19. The prospective study material was composed of cDNA or gDNA derived from T cells, B-cell-depleted T cells, or PBMCs. Subjects who had been exposed to COVID-19, were actively infected with it, or had recovered from it provided the deeply sampled blood TCRbeta repertoires that made up the dataset. A freely available public database, intended as a resource for researchers studying the immune response to SARS-CoV-2, is where the repertoires were released. Samples came from the ongoing ImmuneRACE study (first 160 participants) plus 1,254 subjects from 6 global collaborators. The sample metadata nearly always contained a de-identified subject ID, COVID-19 status, age in years and sex. Where available, HLA class I and class II types were obtained from metadata supplied by the sample provider rather than from assay-based typing.

The germline V gene supplies CDR1 ENHRY and CDR2 SYGVKD. V is trimmed back by 4 bases and J by 6 bases, and the junction contains 7 bases that no gene match accounts for. Inclusive of the bounding cysteine and phenylalanine, the CDR3 is 16 residues long. The CDR3 DNA has 48 bases and is translated from base 1. The immunoSEQ Assay, a bias-controlled multiplex PCR, was used to amplify TCRbeta CDR3 regions from genomic DNA. Under the source paper's analysis protocol: Nucleated cell counts per sample were estimated from amplification of reference gene primers within the assay. To quantify the absolute abundance of each unique TCRbeta CDR3 rearrangement, sequence reads were collapsed and filtered. For each sample, productive Simpson clonality was calculated as the square root of Simpson's diversity index over productive rearrangements. TCRdb holds this immuneACCESS table with in-frame rearrangements only. Some clones are missing; in checked studies, unresolved V genes explain under half, and the rest has no known cause. V, J and clone size derive from that table, while D and trimming were established from the DNA sequence. The sample has roughly 31,000 clones on record, nearly 90% of them singletons. Jointly, the top ten make up about 1.6% of the sample.

Study-level results and caveats: The amount of clinical and demographic metadata varied by source and participant and was provided uncurated.

The collaborating institutions used their own protocols to collect whole blood in K2EDTA tubes. For TCRbeta analysis, collaborators shipped samples in one of three forms: frozen whole blood, isolated PBMCs, or DNA extracted from either of those sample types. Concerning this clone: The antigen it binds to is not known. The input lacks base qualities; no much larger clone sits a single base away.

Sequences were obtained from peripheral blood. This chain joins TRBV10-3 to TRBJ2-2; 11 bases in the middle match TRBD1. The source is a man aged 55 to 70 with active COVID-19. For the CDR3, the sequence is CAISAQGTGGPGELFF. The DNA sequence is TGTGCCATCAGTGCCCAAGGGACAGGGGGGCCCGGGGAGCTGTTTTTT.